What follows is one T cell receptor (beta chain) and its context. This sample was included in a study of shared T cell receptors in the human thymus. Using immunoSEQ multiplex PCR, the repertoire was profiled, and TCRdb retains in-frame clones only, with some absent. In the table there are over 650,000 clones, more than 75% of which are singletons. CDR1 is ENHRY, CDR2 SYGVKD, per germline. CDR3 size: 17 residues. V gave up 3 bases and J gave up 0 bases, with 15 bases separating them. These data also formed part of another study, on human thymus T cells.

The source of this sequence is a boy under two years old with a congenital heart defect. Sequencing was performed on thymocytes. The chain carries TRBV10-3 and TRBJ2-1, with a weak D call TRBD2 (6 bases). The CDR3 sequence is CAISDNTTGDSYNEQFF. The CDR3 coding sequence is TGTGCCATCAGTGACAATACCACGGGAGACTCCTACAATGAGCAGTTCTTC.